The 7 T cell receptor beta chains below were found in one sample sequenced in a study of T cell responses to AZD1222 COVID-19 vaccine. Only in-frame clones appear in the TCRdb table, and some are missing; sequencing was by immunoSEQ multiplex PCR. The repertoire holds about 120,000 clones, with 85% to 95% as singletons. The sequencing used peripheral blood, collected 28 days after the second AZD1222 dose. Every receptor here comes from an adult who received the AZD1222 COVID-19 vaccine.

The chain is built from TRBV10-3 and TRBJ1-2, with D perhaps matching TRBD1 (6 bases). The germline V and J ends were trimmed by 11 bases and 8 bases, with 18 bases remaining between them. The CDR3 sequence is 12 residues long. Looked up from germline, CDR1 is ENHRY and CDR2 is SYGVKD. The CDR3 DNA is TGTGCCTCCCGGGAGGGGGTAGAGGGCTACACCTTC. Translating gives CASREGVEGYTF.

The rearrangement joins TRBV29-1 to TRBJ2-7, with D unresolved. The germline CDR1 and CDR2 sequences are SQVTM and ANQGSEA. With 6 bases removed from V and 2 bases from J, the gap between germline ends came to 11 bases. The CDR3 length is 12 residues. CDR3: CSVSGPAYEQYF. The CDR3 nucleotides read TGCAGCGTGTCCGGGCCAGCCTACGAGCAGTACTTC.

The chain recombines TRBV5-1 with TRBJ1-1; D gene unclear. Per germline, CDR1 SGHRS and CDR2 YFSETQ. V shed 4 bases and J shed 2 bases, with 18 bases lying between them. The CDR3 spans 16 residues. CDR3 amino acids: CASSVGLRTRNTEAFF. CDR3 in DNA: TGCGCCAGCAGCGTGGGCCTCCGGACCCGAAACACTGAAGCTTTCTTT.

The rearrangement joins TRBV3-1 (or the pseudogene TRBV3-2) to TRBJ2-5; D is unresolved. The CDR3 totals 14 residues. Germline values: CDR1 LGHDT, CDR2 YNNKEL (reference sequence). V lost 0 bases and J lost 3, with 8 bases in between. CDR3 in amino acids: CASSQDLAEETQYF. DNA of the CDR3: TGTGCCAGCAGCCAAGACTTGGCGGAAGAGACCCAGTACTTC.

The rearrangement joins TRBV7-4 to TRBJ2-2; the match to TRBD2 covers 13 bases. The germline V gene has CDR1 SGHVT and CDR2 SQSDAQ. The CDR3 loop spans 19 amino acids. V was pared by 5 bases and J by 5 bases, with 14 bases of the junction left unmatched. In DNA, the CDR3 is TGTGCCAGCAGCCTCCCCCTCCCACTAGCGGGGGGGAGGACCGGGGAGCTGTTTTTT. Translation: CASSLPLPLAGGRTGELFF.

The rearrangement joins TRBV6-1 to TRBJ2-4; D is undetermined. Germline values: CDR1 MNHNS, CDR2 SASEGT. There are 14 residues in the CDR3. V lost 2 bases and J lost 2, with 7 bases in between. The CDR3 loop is CASSEYNPKNIQYF. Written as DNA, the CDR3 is TGTGCCAGCAGTGAATATAACCCCAAAAACATTCAGTACTTC.

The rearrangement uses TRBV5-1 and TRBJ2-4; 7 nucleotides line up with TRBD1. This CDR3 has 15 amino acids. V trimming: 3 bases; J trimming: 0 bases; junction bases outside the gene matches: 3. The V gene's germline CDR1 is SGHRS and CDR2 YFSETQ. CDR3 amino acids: CASSSGTVAKNIQYF. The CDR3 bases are TGCGCCAGCAGCTCAGGGACAGTAGCCAAAAACATTCAGTACTTC.